The entry that follows covers one T cell receptor (beta chain) sequence. This entry belongs to a study of blood T cell repertoires in COVID-19. Background on the study: The cDNA or gDNA used as material had been derived from T cells, B-cell-depleted T cells, or PBMCs.

Only in-frame clones appear in the TCRdb table, and some are missing; sequencing was by immunoSEQ multiplex PCR. The sample lists 65,000 to 80,000 clones; roughly 78% were seen once. V was trimmed by 5 bases and J by 5 bases, leaving 15 bases between them. The V gene's germline CDR1 is SEHNR and CDR2 FQNEAQ (reference sequence). The CDR3 contains 14 residues. This clonotype was obtained from a human donor in a cohort sampled during active COVID-19. The sample consisted of peripheral blood. The rearrangement links TRBV7-9 to TRBJ2-5, with D uncertain. The CDR3 spells CASSLSRKAETQYF. CDR3 DNA sequence: TGTGCCAGCAGCCTTAGTAGGAAAGCGGAGACCCAGTACTTC.